One and the same sample provided the 20 T cell receptor delta chains below, sequenced in a study of human gamma delta and Vdelta1 T cells. TCRdb reanalyzed the PCR reads using CATT. The top ten hold roughly 9% of the sample, which has around 6,000 delta-chain clones, around 41% seen once. These TCRs are of unknown antigen specificity. The sequenced sample consisted of Vdelta1 gamma-delta T cells from blood grown in culture (DOT cells). These receptors were collected from a human donor in good health.

Comment on this clone: An end of the junction differs from the germline gene, which may be a read error. The genes are TRDV1 and TRDJ1; 10 bases are shared with TRDD3. The CDR3 is 20 amino acids. CDR1 is TSWWSYY, CDR2 QGS, per germline. The chain's CDR3 is CAIGKCRPSYGGYSTDKLIF. CDR3 DNA: TGTGCTATTGGGAAATGTAGACCTTCCTATGGGGGATACAGCACCGATAAACTCATCTTT.

This clone is labeled medium-sized (0.01 to 0.1%). This chain uses TRDV1 with TRDJ1; D is unclear. Germline V gene data show CDR1 as TSWWSYY and CDR2 as QGS. This CDR3 has 14 amino acids. V was pared by 0 bases and J by 4 bases, with 9 bases between. CDR3 DNA: TGTGCTCTTGGGGAACTGGGCACTATCGATAAACTCATCTTT. This sequence encodes CALGELGTIDKLIF.

To note about this clone: A much larger clone differs from this one at a single base, so this may be a read error. This chain links TRDV1 with TRDJ1; D is uncertain. The V gene lost 3 bases and the J gene lost 4 bases, with 12 bases spanning the gap. This CDR3 is 14 amino acids long. CDR1 is TSWWSYY and CDR2 is QGS in the germline V gene. CDR3 nucleotides: TGTGCTCTTGGGGACCATCGGCCCAACGATAAACTCATCTTT. Protein product: CALGDHRPNDKLIF.

This clone was counted a few times. The rearrangement uses TRDV1 and TRDJ1, with 7 bases fitting TRDD3. The J segment lost 1 base and the V segment lost 2 bases, leaving 40 bases of the junction unmatched. Germline-derived CDR1 and CDR2 are TSWWSYY and QGS. The CDR3 is made up of 27 amino acids. CDR3 residues: CALGEGPFPLTRTTGDPPQPITDKLIF. The CDR3 coding sequence is TGTGCTCTTGGGGAAGGGCCATTCCCTCTAACAAGAACTACTGGGGATCCCCCTCAACCGATCACCGATAAACTCATCTTT.

This clone has a single count. This clone may be a read error of a much larger clone one base away. The chain is built from TRDV1 and TRDJ1; 10 nucleotides match TRDD3. Germline CDR1 TSWWSYY, CDR2 QGS. Germline trimming cut 0 bases from V and 3 bases from J; bases unmatched to any gene: 10. The length of the CDR3 is 18 residues. The CDR3 region has the DNA TGTGCTCTTGGGGAACTTAGGCTTGTACTGGGGGATTCCGATAAACTCATCTTT. Amino acid sequence: CALGELRLVLGDSDKLIF.

The chain employs TRDV1 and TRDJ1, with D unresolved. This CDR3 is built from 15 residues. Trimming took off 3 bases at V and 0 bases at J, with 11 bases between the two ends. Germline lookup yields CDR1 TSWWSYY and CDR2 QGS. CDR3 sequence reads: CALGDTERYTDKLIF. The CDR3 DNA sequence: TGTGCTCTTGGGGATACGGAGAGGTACACCGATAAACTCATCTTT.

A few counts support this clone. The chain employs TRDV2 and TRDJ1; D gene unclear. The CDR3 has 12 residues. The germline V gene has CDR1 GEAIGNYY and CDR2 EKD. Trimming left V 5 bases short and J 14 bases short, with 20 bases between. The CDR3 loop reads CACGNATWLGIF. In nucleotides, the CDR3 is TGTGCCTGTGGCAACGCAACGTGGTTGGGAATCTTT.

About this clone: One junction end disagrees with the germline gene, perhaps due to a read error. Other DNA variants within this sample encode the same CDR3. V gene TRDV1 combines with J gene TRDJ4; TRDD3 matches 12 bases. This CDR3 comprises 23 residues. Germline loops: CDR1 TSWWSYY, CDR2 QGS. The CDR3 region is CALGELRLGASYGSGGYARPLIF. The CDR3 nucleotides are TGTGCTCTTGGGGAACTTCGGCTCGGAGCTTCCTATGGCTCTGGGGGATACGCGAGACCCTTGATCTTT.

This clone turned up a few times. One end of the junction is discordant with germline, which a read error may explain. The chain carries TRDV1 and TRDJ1, with 11 bases identical to TRDD3. Germline CDR1 is TSWWSYY and CDR2 is QGS. This CDR3 is 18 amino acids long. CDR3 loop: CALGEFPRLGDNKAKFIF. The CDR3 DNA reads as TGTGCTCTTGGGGAATTTCCCCGACTGGGGGATAATAAGGCTAAATTCATCTTT.

V gene TRDV1 combines with J gene TRDJ1; 9 bases align to TRDD3. Germline V lookup: CDR1 TSWWSYY, CDR2 QGS. CDR3 length: 26 amino acids. V was clipped by 3 bases and J by 0 bases; unmatched bases: 35. CDR3 protein: CALGEGRRAPPRPVGDKVGYTDKLIF. The CDR3 nucleotides are TGTGCTCTTGGGGAGGGACGGCGGGCGCCTCCTCGTCCCGTGGGGGATAAGGTAGGGTACACCGATAAACTCATCTTT.

The rearrangement uses TRDV1 and TRDJ1; 11 nucleotides agree with TRDD3. In germline, CDR1 is TSWWSYY, CDR2 QGS. This CDR3 has 25 residues. Losses at the gene ends were 4 bases for V and 4 bases for J; bases not matched to a gene: 35. CDR3 sequence: CALGGRPPSVATKGSWGIPGDKLIF. The CDR3 DNA reads as TGTGCTCTTGGGGGGCGACCGCCTTCCGTAGCTACCAAGGGGAGCTGGGGGATACCTGGCGATAAACTCATCTTT.

The chain has TRDV1 and TRDJ1; perhaps TRDD3 as D (6 bases). V was shortened by 2 bases and J by 1 base, with 29 bases between the two germline ends. Germline V CDR1 and CDR2: TSWWSYY, QGS. CDR3 length: 21 amino acids. The CDR3 loop reads CALGEGELWFYEMGATDKLIF. The CDR3 DNA follows: TGTGCTCTTGGGGAAGGGGAACTATGGTTCTACGAAATGGGGGCCACCGATAAACTCATCTTT.

The sample holds a few counts of this clone. The limits of the CDR3 on the DNA are not certain, so only TCRdb's listed CDR3 is given. The chain combines TRAV29/DV5 with TRDJ1; the DNA was not used to check the table's D call, TRDD3. Termini included, the CDR3 measures 31 amino acids. In germline, CDR1 is NSMFDY, CDR2 ISSIKDK. The CDR3 here is CSVLLCSKPPCAFPVPSAFGGYARPSFRLIF.

This chain uses TRDV1 with TRDJ1; 10 bases map to TRDD3. The germline V gene encodes CDR1 TSWWSYY and CDR2 QGS. This CDR3 has 22 amino acids. V lost 4 bases to trimming and J lost 2 bases; unmatched junction nucleotides: 25. The CDR3 region is CALGGYPALGPTGGYGTDKLIF. CDR3 bases: TGTGCTCTTGGGGGATACCCCGCCTTGGGGCCTACCGGGGGATACGGAACCGATAAACTCATCTTT.

This chain uses TRDV1 with TRDJ1; TRDD3 is a possible D gene (5 bases). V was trimmed by 3 bases and J by 0 bases, leaving 35 bases between them. Germline V CDR1 and CDR2: TSWWSYY, QGS. The CDR3 runs 23 residues. CDR3 loop: CALGDLLRGPRPWGPKNTDKLIF. In DNA form, the CDR3 reads TGTGCTCTTGGGGACCTCTTACGGGGCCCTCGTCCGTGGGGACCTAAAAACACCGATAAACTCATCTTT.

About this clone: Relative to the germline gene, one junction end is altered; a read error may explain this. This sequence joins TRDV1 and TRDJ1; 8 bases map to TRDD3. The CDR3 has 19 residues. CDR1 is TSWWSYY, CDR2 QGS, per germline. CDR3 nucleotide sequence: TGTGCTCTTGGGGAACCCCCAACTGTGGGGGATCAATCCACCGATAAACCCATCTTT. Its protein product is CALGEPPTVGDQSTDKPIF.

This clone has more than one count but fewer than ten. The gene calls are TRDV1 and TRDJ1; TRDD3 matches 10 bases. V dropped 3 bases and J dropped 9; count of bases not matched to a gene: 19. CDR3 size: 18 residues. Germline CDR1 and CDR2: TSWWSYY and QGS. As DNA, the CDR3 is TGTGCTCTTGGGGAGCCCGGTGCGCGGGGGATACGCAGGGGAGAACTCATCTTT. It is translated as CALGEPGARGIRRGELIF.

J is TRDJ1 and V is TRDV1; 8 bases are a match to TRDD3. The CDR3 has 21 residues. After removal of 0 bases from V and 3 bases from J, the junction contained 21 bases not matched to a gene. Germline CDR1 TSWWSYY, CDR2 QGS. This CDR3 is CALGELGTVTGGKRGADKLIF. CDR3 nucleotides: TGTGCTCTTGGGGAACTAGGGACGGTAACTGGGGGCAAACGGGGTGCCGATAAACTCATCTTT.

The chain has TRDV1 and TRDJ1; 10 positions match TRDD3. The junction had 23 bases not matched to a gene; V was cut back by 2 bases and J by 2 bases. Per the germline V gene, CDR1 is TSWWSYY and CDR2 is QGS. The CDR3 spans 22 residues. The CDR3: CALGEAGVPYLGDMSWTDKLIF. The DNA of the CDR3 is TGTGCTCTTGGGGAAGCAGGGGTTCCTTACCTGGGGGATATGAGTTGGACCGATAAACTCATCTTT.

The J gene is TRDJ1, the V gene TRDV1, with TRDD3 identical over 13 bases. The V and J ends lost 6 bases and 10 bases, in that order; junction bases with no gene match: 38. This CDR3 has 24 residues. Germline CDR1 is TSWWSYY and CDR2 is QGS. This chain's CDR3 is CALGGSSIQGRSVGTGGYGVLLIF. CDR3 in DNA: TGTGCTCTTGGAGGATCCTCCATTCAAGGCAGGAGCGTCGGGACTGGGGGATACGGAGTTTTACTCATCTTT.